Listed below are T cell receptor beta chains from one sample, sequenced in a study of blood T cell repertoires in COVID-19. Sequencing used immunoSEQ multiplex PCR; TCRdb keeps in-frame clones, though not all of them. This table holds under 300,000 clones, around 85% found once. The sample was peripheral blood. All receptors derive from a woman in her fifties or sixties with active or convalescent COVID-19. CDR3s include the opening cysteine and the closing phenylalanine or tryptophan. D genes are given only for firm matches. The size entry is marked missing in some rows and otherwise reads once, few, many or a size class.

CDR3 protein,CDR3 DNA,V gene,clone size,CDR3 length,J gene,D gene
CASSLMAGWHEQFF,TGTGCCAGCAGCTTAATGGCAGGGTGGCATGAGCAGTTCTTC,TRBV7-9,.,14,TRBJ2-1,.
CASSLVQGPQYGYTF,TGTGCCAGCAGCTTAGTCCAGGGGCCACAATATGGCTACACCTTC,TRBV7-2,.,15,TRBJ1-2,.
CASSPRLADSSYEQYF,TGTGCCAGCAGCCCTAGACTAGCGGACAGCTCCTACGAGCAGTACTTC,TRBV7-8,.,16,TRBJ2-7,TRBD2
CASSDSGYNQPQHF,TGTGCCAGCAGTGATTCGGGGTACAATCAGCCCCAGCATTTT,TRBV25-1,.,14,TRBJ1-5,.
CASSNTNRGRGYNEQFF,TGTGCCAGCAGCAACACCAACAGGGGGCGAGGCTACAATGAGCAGTTCTTC,TRBV7-9,few,17,TRBJ2-1,TRBD1
CASSWDREGAFF,TGTGCCAGCAGCTGGGACAGGGAGGGAGCTTTCTTT,TRBV7-9,.,12,TRBJ1-1,TRBD1
CASGTGSTNEKLFF,TGTGCCAGCGGCACAGGGTCAACTAATGAAAAACTGTTTTTT,TRBV28,.,14,TRBJ1-4,.
CASSLRYSGELFF,TGTGCCAGCAGCTTGCGGTACTCCGGGGAGCTGTTTTTT,TRBV5-5,few,13,TRBJ2-2,.
CASSQAAGPGNTIYF,TGTGCCAGCAGCCAAGCAGCGGGTCCGGGAAACACCATATATTTT,TRBV14,once,15,TRBJ1-3,.
CASSIIGETYEQYF,TGTGCCAGCAGCATCATTGGGGAGACCTACGAGCAGTACTTC,TRBV11-2,.,14,TRBJ2-7,.
CASSLGLTNTQYF,TGTGCCAGCAGCCTGGGACTCACGAATACGCAGTATTTT,TRBV11-3,.,13,TRBJ2-3,.
CASRTGSRGEQFF,TGTGCCAGCAGAACGGGTAGTCGAGGTGAGCAGTTCTTC,TRBV12-3/TRBV12-4,.,13,TRBJ2-1,.
CASSLSGGGYNEQFF,TGTGCCAGCAGTTTAAGCGGGGGGGGCTACAATGAGCAGTTCTTC,TRBV6-5,.,15,TRBJ2-1,TRBD2
CASSPLQGSGEKLFF,TGTGCCAGCTCACCACTACAGGGGTCCGGTGAAAAACTGTTTTTT,TRBV18,.,15,TRBJ1-4,TRBD1
CASTLGGGKTEAFF,TGTGCCAGCACCCTCGGCGGGGGGAAGACTGAAGCTTTCTTT,TRBV7-6,.,14,TRBJ1-1,.
CASSINKINGYTF,TGTGCCAGTAGTATCAACAAAATCAATGGCTACACCTTC,TRBV19,.,13,TRBJ1-2,.
CASSFPERETQYF,TGTGCCAGCAGCTTTCCGGAGAGGGAGACCCAGTACTTC,TRBV7-9,once,13,TRBJ2-5,.
CASSLGGSVNSPLHF,TGCGCCAGCAGCTTGGGCGGGTCAGTTAATTCACCCCTCCACTTT,TRBV5-1,.,15,TRBJ1-6,.
CASSPRGPRSGGNTIYF,TGTGCCAGCAGCCCCCGAGGGCCGAGGAGTGGAGGAAACACCATATATTTT,TRBV9,.,17,TRBJ1-3,.
CASSSTGNEQFF,TGTGCCAGCAGTTCCACAGGGAATGAGCAGTTCTTC,TRBV6-5,.,12,TRBJ2-1,.
CASSFQKNTEAFF,TGTGCCAGCAGTTTCCAGAAGAACACTGAAGCTTTCTTT,TRBV12-3/TRBV12-4,.,13,TRBJ1-1,.
CASSPPSDRYYGYTF,TGTGCCAGCTCCCCACCCTCAGACAGATACTATGGCTACACCTTC,TRBV28,.,15,TRBJ1-2,.
CASSARQAATNEKLFF,TGTGCCAGCAGCGCCCGACAGGCCGCAACTAATGAAAAACTGTTTTTT,TRBV5-6,.,16,TRBJ1-4,.
CASSSELAGATNEQFF,TGCGCCAGCAGCTCTGAGCTAGCGGGGGCTACAAATGAGCAGTTCTTC,TRBV5-1,few,16,TRBJ2-1,TRBD2
CASSSGLPNYGYTF,TGTGCCAGCAGTTCCGGACTCCCTAACTATGGCTACACCTTC,TRBV27,.,14,TRBJ1-2,.
CASSPPNNPDNSPLHF,TGTGCCAGCTCACCACCCAACAACCCAGATAATTCACCCCTCCACTTT,TRBV18,.,16,TRBJ1-6,.
CASSASRLATGELFF,TGTGCCAGTAGTGCATCCCGACTAGCCACCGGGGAGCTGTTTTTT,TRBV19,.,15,TRBJ2-2,TRBD2
CAWSQATAYNEQFF,TGTGCCTGGAGTCAGGCTACCGCCTACAATGAGCAGTTCTTC,TRBV30,.,14,TRBJ2-1,.
CASSLVFGRDTQYF,TGTGCCAGCAGCTTGGTTTTCGGGAGGGATACGCAGTATTTT,TRBV5-4,.,14,TRBJ2-3,TRBD2
CASSLAGMNTEAFF,TGCGCCAGCAGCTTAGCAGGGATGAACACTGAAGCTTTCTTT,TRBV5-1,.,14,TRBJ1-1,.
CAIGAFSNQPQHF,TGTGCCATAGGAGCGTTTAGCAATCAGCCCCAGCATTTT,TRBV6-1,.,13,TRBJ1-5,.
CASKMTLLGGYTF,TGTGCCAGCAAAATGACTCTCTTGGGTGGCTACACCTTC,TRBV2,.,13,TRBJ1-2,.
CASSELGAETSYGYTF,TGTGCCAGCAGTGAACTAGGGGCAGAAACGTCATATGGCTACACCTTC,TRBV6-1,few,16,TRBJ1-2,.
CTSSQERWLAESEDTQYF,TGCACCAGCAGCCAAGAGAGGTGGCTAGCGGAGTCCGAAGATACGCAGTATTTT,TRBV1,many,18,TRBJ2-3,.
CASSLAFGQGLKTQYF,TGCGCCAGCAGCTTGGCGTTTGGGCAGGGTCTTAAGACCCAGTACTTC,TRBV5-1,.,16,TRBJ2-5,.
CASSPRSPGQGAYEQYF,TGCGCCAGCAGCCCCAGATCCCCGGGACAGGGAGCCTACGAGCAGTACTTC,TRBV10-1,.,17,TRBJ2-7,TRBD1
CASSVGLANEQFF,TGTGCCAGCAGCGTAGGGCTAGCTAATGAGCAGTTCTTC,TRBV9,once,13,TRBJ2-1,.
CASSPSGRDNQPQHF,TGTGCCAGCTCACCTTCGGGCAGGGACAATCAGCCCCAGCATTTT,TRBV18,.,15,TRBJ1-5,.
CATIDGTDGNTIYF,TGTGCCACGATCGACGGGACTGACGGAAACACCATATATTTT,TRBV28,.,14,TRBJ1-3,.
CASSARGGGQPQHF,TGTGCCAGTAGTGCCCGAGGGGGCGGGCAGCCCCAGCATTTT,TRBV19,.,14,TRBJ1-5,TRBD1
CASSVGPPSRSGRYNEQFF,TGTGCCAGCAGCGTAGGTCCCCCCTCTAGGAGCGGGAGATACAATGAGCAGTTCTTC,TRBV9,.,19,TRBJ2-1,TRBD2
CASSLRGDTEAFF,TGTGCCAGCAGTTTAAGGGGTGACACTGAAGCTTTCTTT,TRBV12-3/TRBV12-4,.,13,TRBJ1-1,.
CASSLAVYSSYNEQFF,TGTGCCAGCAGCTTGGCGGTGTATAGCTCCTACAATGAGCAGTTCTTC,TRBV5-8,.,16,TRBJ2-1,.
CASSQPGQVNYGYTF,TGCGCCAGCAGCCAACCAGGACAGGTGAACTATGGCTACACCTTC,TRBV4-1,.,15,TRBJ1-2,TRBD1
CASSSGQGSDTQYF,TGTGCCAGCAGCTCTGGACAGGGGTCAGATACGCAGTATTTT,TRBV27,.,14,TRBJ2-3,TRBD1
CASSGAGLPGELFF,TGTGCCAGCAGCGGGGCGGGACTACCCGGGGAGCTGTTTTTT,TRBV6-5,.,14,TRBJ2-2,TRBD2
CASSLGTGKGQQYF,TGTGCCAGCAGCTTAGGGACAGGGAAGGGCCAGCAGTACTTC,TRBV13,.,14,TRBJ2-7,TRBD1
CASSPNARDTQYF,TGTGCCAGCTCACCAAATGCGAGAGATACGCAGTATTTT,TRBV18,.,13,TRBJ2-3,.
CASGLGQKAFF,TGTGCCAGTGGACTGGGACAGAAAGCTTTCTTT,TRBV19,.,11,TRBJ1-1,TRBD1
CASSEEGSIHSPLHF,TGCGCCAGCAGTGAGGAGGGTTCGATTCATTCACCCCTCCACTTT,TRBV10-2,.,15,TRBJ1-6,.
CASSLNPQGSEQYF,TGTGCCAGCAGCTTAAACCCACAGGGATCCGAGCAGTACTTC,TRBV11-3,.,14,TRBJ2-7,.
CASSSQGAGNEQFF,TGTGCCAGCAGCTCACAGGGGGCAGGTAATGAGCAGTTCTTC,TRBV11-3,.,14,TRBJ2-1,TRBD1
CASSPLAGGYNEQFF,TGTGCCAGCAGCCCACTAGCGGGGGGGTACAATGAGCAGTTCTTC,TRBV28,.,15,TRBJ2-1,TRBD2
CSASGRLAGDEQFF,TGCAGTGCTAGTGGGAGACTAGCGGGAGATGAGCAGTTCTTC,TRBV20-1,.,14,TRBJ2-1,TRBD2
CASSATSGGQAETQYF,TGTGCCAGCAGTGCGACTAGCGGGGGGCAGGCGGAGACCCAGTACTTC,TRBV6-1,once,16,TRBJ2-5,TRBD2
CASSYTAGGDQETQYF,TGTGCCAGCAGTTATACGGCGGGAGGTGACCAAGAGACCCAGTACTTC,TRBV6-6,.,16,TRBJ2-5,TRBD2
CASSFRDRGTDTQYF,TGCGCCAGCAGCTTCCGGGACAGGGGAACAGATACGCAGTATTTT,TRBV5-1,.,15,TRBJ2-3,TRBD1